This is a list of T cell receptor beta chains from one sample in a study of shared clonotypes between healthy human individuals. Here immunoSEQ multiplex PCR was the method, and the copy in TCRdb shows in-frame clones only, minus some. The table includes about 580,000 clones, 98% detected once. Sequences were obtained from naive CD8+ T cells sorted from blood. The receptors here all came from a man aged 25-45 years in good health. The CDR3 runs from the conserved cysteine through the conserved F or W. Fields, in order: D gene, clone size, J gene, V gene, CDR3 protein, CDR3 DNA. A D gene is named only where the DNA matches it firmly. Clone size is stated in some rows and not others, as once, few, many or a class when expanded.

d_gene: TRBD2
abundance: .
j_gene: TRBJ2-5
v_gene: TRBV7-2
CDR3aa: CASSPRLAGDKTQYF
CDR3nt: TGTGCCAGCAGCCCGAGACTAGCGGGAGACAAGACCCAGTACTTC

d_gene: TRBD2
abundance: .
j_gene: TRBJ2-7
v_gene: TRBV2
CDR3aa: CATRTRNEQYF
CDR3nt: TGTGCCACCCGGACTAGGAACGAGCAGTACTTC

d_gene: .
abundance: .
j_gene: TRBJ2-1
v_gene: TRBV28
CDR3aa: CASSGSRYEQFF
CDR3nt: TGTGCCAGCAGCGGGAGTCGGTATGAGCAGTTCTTC

d_gene: .
abundance: .
j_gene: TRBJ1-5
v_gene: TRBV10-3
CDR3aa: CAIPRPMAHQPQHF
CDR3nt: TGTGCCATCCCCCGGCCAATGGCGCATCAGCCCCAGCATTTT

d_gene: .
abundance: .
j_gene: TRBJ2-7
v_gene: TRBV6-6
CDR3aa: CASSSDRSYEQYF
CDR3nt: TGTGCCAGCAGTTCAGACAGGTCCTACGAGCAGTACTTC

d_gene: .
abundance: .
j_gene: TRBJ1-1
v_gene: TRBV6-5
CDR3aa: CASSMGQGMNTEAFF
CDR3nt: TGTGCCAGCAGTATGGGCCAGGGGATGAACACTGAAGCTTTCTTT

d_gene: TRBD1
abundance: .
j_gene: TRBJ1-5
v_gene: TRBV6-5
CDR3aa: CASSSQGYNQPQHF
CDR3nt: TGTGCCAGCAGTTCACAGGGGTACAATCAGCCCCAGCATTTT

d_gene: TRBD2
abundance: .
j_gene: TRBJ2-1
v_gene: TRBV27
CDR3aa: CASSLGGGRALLYNEQFF
CDR3nt: TGTGCCAGCAGTTTAGGTGGCGGGAGGGCCCTTCTATACAATGAGCAGTTCTTC

d_gene: TRBD2
abundance: .
j_gene: TRBJ2-1
v_gene: TRBV4-1
CDR3aa: CASSQVWISLAGVGYNEQFF
CDR3nt: TGCGCCAGCAGCCAAGTTTGGATTTCGCTAGCGGGAGTCGGATACAATGAGCAGTTCTTC

d_gene: .
abundance: .
j_gene: TRBJ2-1
v_gene: TRBV5-4
CDR3aa: CASSLGGGMEQFF
CDR3nt: TGTGCCAGCAGCCTGGGTGGGGGCATGGAGCAGTTCTTC

d_gene: .
abundance: .
j_gene: TRBJ1-2
v_gene: TRBV5-6
CDR3aa: CASTPQDILYYGYTF
CDR3nt: TGTGCCAGCACTCCCCAAGACATTCTCTACTATGGCTACACCTTC

d_gene: .
abundance: .
j_gene: TRBJ1-1
v_gene: TRBV7-8
CDR3aa: CASSPEGAENTEAFF
CDR3nt: TGTGCCAGCAGCCCAGAAGGGGCGGAGAACACTGAAGCTTTCTTT

d_gene: .
abundance: .
j_gene: TRBJ2-2
v_gene: TRBV7-9
CDR3aa: CASSLPGTQAGELFF
CDR3nt: TGTGCCAGCAGCTTGCCCGGGACTCAGGCCGGGGAGCTGTTTTTT

d_gene: TRBD1
abundance: .
j_gene: TRBJ1-5
v_gene: TRBV5-1
CDR3aa: CASSPGQGNQPQHF
CDR3nt: TGCGCCAGCAGCCCCGGACAGGGAAATCAGCCCCAGCATTTT

d_gene: .
abundance: .
j_gene: TRBJ2-1
v_gene: TRBV6-1
CDR3aa: CASTLGAFSYNEQFF
CDR3nt: TGTGCCAGCACCCTGGGCGCATTCTCCTACAATGAGCAGTTCTTC

d_gene: .
abundance: once
j_gene: TRBJ1-2
v_gene: TRBV15
CDR3aa: CATSRGSGENGYTF
CDR3nt: TGTGCCACCAGCAGAGGATCTGGGGAGAACGGCTACACCTTC

d_gene: TRBD1
abundance: .
j_gene: TRBJ2-2
v_gene: TRBV14
CDR3aa: CASSHRKRTGPSSNTGELFF
CDR3nt: TGTGCCAGCAGCCACAGAAAGCGGACAGGACCCAGTTCGAACACCGGGGAGCTGTTTTTT

d_gene: .
abundance: .
j_gene: TRBJ1-2
v_gene: TRBV19
CDR3aa: CASAAGGAYGYTF
CDR3nt: TGTGCCAGTGCAGCGGGGGGTGCCTATGGCTACACCTTC

d_gene: TRBD1
abundance: .
j_gene: TRBJ2-7
v_gene: TRBV6-4
CDR3aa: CARRPGQAYEQYF
CDR3nt: TGTGCCAGAAGACCCGGACAGGCCTACGAGCAGTACTTC

d_gene: TRBD1
abundance: .
j_gene: TRBJ1-4
v_gene: TRBV7-9
CDR3aa: CASSTRTGIENEKLFF
CDR3nt: TGTGCCAGCAGCACAAGGACAGGGATCGAGAATGAAAAACTGTTTTTT

d_gene: .
abundance: .
j_gene: TRBJ2-7
v_gene: TRBV28
CDR3aa: CASSLRPWGGDPSYEQYF
CDR3nt: TGTGCCAGCAGTTTACGACCTTGGGGAGGCGACCCCTCCTACGAGCAGTACTTC

d_gene: .
abundance: .
j_gene: TRBJ1-2
v_gene: TRBV4-1
CDR3aa: CASSQVWGAVNYGYTF
CDR3nt: TGCGCCAGCAGCCAAGTGTGGGGGGCGGTTAACTATGGCTACACCTTC

d_gene: TRBD1
abundance: .
j_gene: TRBJ2-7
v_gene: TRBV7-6
CDR3aa: CASSLADRATTEQYF
CDR3nt: TGTGCCAGCAGCTTAGCGGACAGGGCAACTACCGAGCAGTACTTC

d_gene: TRBD1
abundance: .
j_gene: TRBJ1-4
v_gene: TRBV4-1
CDR3aa: CASSQTGGSPNEKLFF
CDR3nt: TGCGCCAGCAGCCAAACAGGGGGCTCCCCTAATGAAAAACTGTTTTTT

d_gene: .
abundance: .
j_gene: TRBJ1-1
v_gene: TRBV27
CDR3aa: CASSLGGQRTEAFF
CDR3nt: TGTGCCAGCAGCTTGGGAGGGCAGAGGACTGAAGCTTTCTTT

d_gene: .
abundance: .
j_gene: TRBJ1-1
v_gene: TRBV7-9
CDR3aa: CASSYPGMNTEAFF
CDR3nt: TGTGCCAGCAGTTATCCAGGGATGAACACTGAAGCTTTCTTT

d_gene: TRBD1
abundance: .
j_gene: TRBJ1-5
v_gene: TRBV7-9
CDR3aa: CASSSRTGNGNQPQHF
CDR3nt: TGTGCCAGCAGCTCAAGGACAGGGAATGGCAATCAGCCCCAGCATTTT

d_gene: .
abundance: once
j_gene: TRBJ1-5
v_gene: TRBV6-1
CDR3aa: CASSESRRTNQPQHF
CDR3nt: TGTGCCAGCAGTGAATCCCGCAGGACAAATCAGCCCCAGCATTTT

d_gene: .
abundance: .
j_gene: TRBJ2-7
v_gene: TRBV14
CDR3aa: CASSQVRGRNEQYF
CDR3nt: TGTGCCAGCAGCCAAGTCCGGGGGCGGAACGAGCAGTACTTC

d_gene: TRBD1
abundance: .
j_gene: TRBJ2-5
v_gene: TRBV5-1
CDR3aa: CASSLGTALQETQYF
CDR3nt: TGCGCCAGCAGCCTCGGGACAGCCCTTCAAGAGACCCAGTACTTC

d_gene: .
abundance: .
j_gene: TRBJ2-1
v_gene: TRBV7-9
CDR3aa: CASSLPSRTTEQFF
CDR3nt: TGTGCCAGCAGCCTCCCGTCCCGTACTACTGAGCAGTTCTTC

d_gene: .
abundance: few
j_gene: TRBJ2-2
v_gene: TRBV25-1
CDR3aa: CASSYRYTGELFF
CDR3nt: TGTGCCAGCTCTTACCGCTACACCGGGGAGCTGTTTTTT

d_gene: .
abundance: .
j_gene: TRBJ1-1
v_gene: TRBV5-6
CDR3aa: CASSLADAEAFF
CDR3nt: TGTGCCAGCAGCTTGGCTGACGCTGAAGCTTTCTTT

d_gene: .
abundance: .
j_gene: TRBJ1-2
v_gene: TRBV18
CDR3aa: CASSPKDGNYGYTF
CDR3nt: TGTGCCAGCTCACCTAAGGACGGCAACTATGGCTACACCTTC

d_gene: .
abundance: .
j_gene: TRBJ2-1
v_gene: TRBV13
CDR3aa: CASSLAVEQFF
CDR3nt: TGTGCCAGCAGCTTAGCAGTTGAGCAGTTCTTC

d_gene: TRBD2
abundance: .
j_gene: TRBJ2-7
v_gene: TRBV27
CDR3aa: CASSSGTSGIPYEQYF
CDR3nt: TGTGCCAGCAGTTCAGGGACTAGCGGGATCCCTTACGAGCAGTACTTC

d_gene: .
abundance: .
j_gene: TRBJ2-1
v_gene: TRBV28
CDR3aa: CASSLGNIPYNEQFF
CDR3nt: TGTGCCAGCAGCCTCGGGAATATACCATACAATGAGCAGTTCTTC

d_gene: .
abundance: .
j_gene: TRBJ2-1
v_gene: TRBV5-1
CDR3aa: CASSAGFDYNEQFF
CDR3nt: TGCGCCAGCAGCGCAGGATTCGATTACAATGAGCAGTTCTTC

d_gene: TRBD2
abundance: .
j_gene: TRBJ2-7
v_gene: TRBV9
CDR3aa: CASGLGLAGVLYF
CDR3nt: TGTGCCAGCGGGCTGGGACTAGCGGGAGTTCTGTACTTC

d_gene: TRBD2
abundance: .
j_gene: TRBJ2-1
v_gene: TRBV4-1
CDR3aa: CASSGELAGGYEQFF
CDR3nt: TGCGCCAGCAGCGGAGAACTAGCGGGAGGCTATGAGCAGTTCTTC

d_gene: .
abundance: .
j_gene: TRBJ2-7
v_gene: TRBV19
CDR3aa: CASSAGTYEQYF
CDR3nt: TGTGCCAGTAGTGCAGGAACGTACGAGCAGTACTTC

d_gene: .
abundance: .
j_gene: TRBJ1-5
v_gene: TRBV28
CDR3aa: CASLALVNQPQHF
CDR3nt: TGTGCCAGCCTTGCCCTGGTCAATCAGCCCCAGCATTTT

d_gene: .
abundance: .
j_gene: TRBJ2-5
v_gene: TRBV9
CDR3aa: CASSPKGTVTRVRETQYF
CDR3nt: TGTGCCAGCAGCCCAAAAGGAACCGTTACACGCGTCCGGGAGACCCAGTACTTC

d_gene: TRBD2
abundance: .
j_gene: TRBJ2-1
v_gene: TRBV27
CDR3aa: CASSLGGWVANNEQFF
CDR3nt: TGTGCCAGCAGTTTGGGGGGGTGGGTTGCCAACAATGAGCAGTTCTTC

d_gene: .
abundance: .
j_gene: TRBJ2-1
v_gene: TRBV19
CDR3aa: CASSTPVVNKKSYNEQFF
CDR3nt: TGTGCCAGTAGCACCCCCGTGGTCAATAAGAAGTCCTACAATGAGCAGTTCTTC

d_gene: .
abundance: .
j_gene: TRBJ2-6
v_gene: TRBV12-2
CDR3aa: CAGRLAGNSGANVLTF
CDR3nt: TGTGCAGGGAGACTAGCTGGGAACTCTGGGGCCAACGTCCTGACTTTC

d_gene: TRBD1
abundance: once
j_gene: TRBJ2-7
v_gene: TRBV11-2
CDR3aa: CASSLGQGGYEQYF
CDR3nt: TGTGCCAGCAGTCTCGGACAGGGGGGATACGAGCAGTACTTC

d_gene: TRBD1
abundance: once
j_gene: TRBJ1-5
v_gene: TRBV2
CDR3aa: CATGIREQGQDSNQPQHF
CDR3nt: TGTGCCACCGGCATTAGGGAACAGGGACAGGATAGCAATCAGCCCCAGCATTTT

d_gene: .
abundance: once
j_gene: TRBJ1-2
v_gene: TRBV7-9
CDR3aa: CASSRQEKDGYTF
CDR3nt: TGTGCCAGCAGCCGACAAGAAAAGGATGGCTACACCTTC